This record covers a single T cell receptor beta chain. The antigen is unknown. The data originate from a study of T cells after yellow fever vaccination. The V gene's germline CDR1 is LGHNA and CDR2 YNFKEQ. The CDR3 is 15 amino acids. With 0 bases removed from V and 7 bases from J, the gap between germline ends came to 13 bases. Broader study findings: The secondary response was weaker, and its peak arrived faster, on day 5 versus 15.

TCRdb re-called the 5' RACE reads with MiXCR, one entry per CDR3 protein. Of 500,000 to 650,000 distinct CDR3 sequences in the sample, more than 9% were seen once. The specimen comprised PBMCs, sampled on the day of the yellow fever booster vaccination. The chain carries TRBV4-2 and TRBJ1-5; D might be TRBD1 (5 bases). The source is a young man who received the YFV17D yellow fever vaccine. CDR3 protein: CASSQEWGLGQPQHF. The CDR3 bases are TGTGCCAGCAGCCAAGAGTGGGGGTTGGGGCAGCCCCAGCATTTT.